This T cell receptor (beta chain) was documented in a study of blood T cell repertoires in COVID-19 (dated by TCRdb to the early 2020s). Background on the whole study: Samples from collaborators originated in the United States, Italy and Spain and spanned both the acute and convalescent phases of COVID-19. The prospective study material was composed of cDNA or gDNA derived from T cells, B-cell-depleted T cells, or PBMCs. Where available, HLA class I and class II types were obtained from metadata supplied by the sample provider rather than from assay-based typing. The sample metadata nearly always contained a de-identified subject ID, COVID-19 status, age in years and sex. Samples came from the ongoing ImmuneRACE study (first 160 participants) plus 1,254 subjects from 6 global collaborators. The dataset comprised deeply sampled blood TCRbeta repertoires from subjects exposed to, actively infected with, or recovered from COVID-19. A freely available public database, intended as a resource for researchers studying the immune response to SARS-CoV-2, is where the repertoires were released. Here is what the overall study found, with its caveats: How much clinical and demographic metadata was included differed by source and by participant, and the metadata was provided uncurated.

The germline V gene encodes CDR1 SGDLS and CDR2 YYNGEE. The CDR3 runs 15 residues from the cysteine to the phenylalanine. Just the 45-base CDR3 DNA is kept, in frame starting at base 1. The V end gives up 7 bases and the J end 0 bases, leaving 7 bases in the junction not matched to a gene. TCRbeta CDR3 regions were amplified from genomic DNA by means of the immunoSEQ Assay, a bias-controlled multiplex PCR. The authors' pipeline ran thus. The number of nucleated cells in each sample was estimated from the amplification of reference gene primers within the assay. Sequence reads were collapsed and filtered to measure the absolute abundance of every unique TCRbeta CDR3 rearrangement. Productive Simpson clonality was computed per sample as the square root of Simpson's diversity index over productive rearrangements. TCRdb mirrors the immuneACCESS table, restricted to in-frame sequences. Some clones are absent from its copies; in checked studies, under half trace to an unresolved V gene, and the reason for the others is unknown. V, J and clone size are taken as reported in that table, and D and trimming were inferred from the DNA itself. The table for this sample lists approximately 170,000 clones; more than 75% of them were counted only once. More than 2% of the sample is held by the ten biggest clonotypes.

This clone was picked up one time. Its antigen remains unidentified. One base away there is no much larger clone; base qualities are not given. Samples from volunteer blood donors who had recovered from COVID-19 were contributed by a second Seattle source. Whole blood was collected in K2EDTA tubes by collaborating institutions according to the institutions' own protocols. For TCRbeta analysis, collaborator samples were shipped as frozen whole blood, as isolated PBMCs, or as DNA extracted from either sample type. Sequencing input: peripheral blood. The V and J segments used are TRBV9 and TRBJ2-1, and 7 bases in between align with TRBD2. The sequence came from a man aged 50 or older who had recovered from COVID-19. The nucleotide sequence reads as follows: TGTGCCAGCGGGGCTAGCGGCAGCTCCTACAATGAGCAGTTCTTC. It encodes CASGASGSSYNEQFF.